These 12 T cell receptor beta chains share one sample of origin, sequenced in a study of T cells expressing NK-cell markers. TCRdb re-analyzed the 5' RACE reads; it lists each CDR3 protein once, without DNA. This listing includes approximately 440,000 distinct CDR3 sequences. The sequenced sample consisted of blood T cells: a sorted CD56 or NKG2C T cell subset, CD4+ or CD8+ T cells, or bulk PBMC T cells (not recorded which). The receptors here all came from a woman aged 50 to 65 in good health.

V usage is TRBV21-1 and J usage is TRBJ1-5. TRBV21-1 is shown as a pseudogene. This CDR3 comprises 14 residues. The CDR3 sequence: CASSNIWGNQPQHF.

The chain has TRBV10-2 and TRBJ2-1; lacking DNA, the TRBD2 call made by TCRdb goes unchecked. The germline V gene encodes CDR1 WSHSY and CDR2 SAAADI. The CDR3 contains 13 residues. CDR3 amino acids: CASRLAGSPEQFF.

The chain joins TRBV4-1 to TRBJ2-3; TCRdb reports TRBD2, a call that lacks DNA to check it against. In germline, CDR1 is MGHRA, CDR2 YSYEKL. The CDR3 is made up of 17 amino acids. The chain's CDR3 is CASSQGSAGRYTDTQYF.

The chain links TRBV7-9 to TRBJ2-3; TCRdb lists TRBD1, though no DNA is available to test this call. The V gene's germline CDR1 is SEHNR and CDR2 FQNEAQ (reference sequence). The CDR3 has 14 amino acids. CDR3 region: CASSTRGTPDTQYF.

V and J are TRBV7-9 and TRBJ2-7; TCRdb selects TRBD2, and the lack of DNA leaves this call unchecked. This CDR3 has 13 residues. Germline V gene sequence: CDR1 SEHNR, CDR2 FQNEAQ (reference sequence). The CDR3 is CASSPLPSYEQYF.

The J gene is TRBJ1-3, the V gene TRBV2; the D call from TCRdb, TRBD1, cannot be confirmed without DNA. Germline V lookup: CDR1 SNHLY, CDR2 FYNNEI. This CDR3 contains 16 residues. Here the CDR3 reads CASSGSGGRSGNTIYF.

The genes are TRBV7-3 and TRBJ2-1; the TCRdb call, TRBD2, lacks DNA for checking. The CDR3 runs to 15 residues. Germline V gene sequence: CDR1 SGHTA, CDR2 FQGTGA. The CDR3 region is CASSFPGGPGNEQFF. Based on the CDR3 plus reference TRBV7-3 and TRBJ2-1, the full variable domain is GAGVSQTPSNKVTEKGKYVELRCDPISGHTALYWYRQSLGQGPEFLIYFQGTGAADDSGLPNDRFFAVRPEGSVSTLKIQRTERGDSAVYLCASSFPGGPGNEQFFGPGTRLTVL.

This chain uses TRBV6-1 with TRBJ2-3; checking the TCRdb D call of TRBD2 is not possible without DNA. This CDR3 contains 19 residues. Germline CDR1 and CDR2: MNHNS and SASEGT. The CDR3 here is CASSETSGLAGGSTDTQYF.

This chain uses TRBV30 with TRBJ1-2. CDR3 length: 14 residues. CDR1 is GTSNPN and CDR2 is SVGIG in the germline V gene (reference sequence). The CDR3 is CAWSVGRSDYGYTF.

This sequence joins TRBV27 and TRBJ1-2. Looked up from germline, CDR1 is MNHEY and CDR2 is SMNVEV (reference sequence). There are 13 residues in the CDR3. CDR3 protein: CASSFRQNYGYTF.

This chain joins TRBV4-2 and TRBJ1-5; TCRdb's D call of TRBD1 is untestable without DNA. Germline V gene sequence: CDR1 LGHNA, CDR2 YNFKEQ. CDR3 length: 16 amino acids. The CDR3 is CASSRGGQGADQPQHF.

V and J are TRBV5-1 and TRBJ1-1; lacking DNA, the TRBD1 call made by TCRdb goes unchecked. CDR1 is SGHRS and CDR2 is YFSETQ in the germline V gene. This CDR3 has 16 amino acids. CDR3 sequence: CASSPLDRGALVEAFF.